This T cell receptor (beta chain) was recovered during a study of shared clonotypes between healthy human individuals (TCRdb year 2020). Context from the whole study: A few men and two women, aged 18 to 49 years, made up the cohort. To estimate repertoire size and how much clonotypes are shared between individuals, the study performed deep sequencing of blood TCR repertoires from a few healthy adults. To increase sequencing depth and limit assay-specific biases, TCR repertoire library preparation and sequencing were carried out by different laboratories using diverse techniques. Leukapheresis yielded between about 0.9 and 9 billion PBMCs per donor. For each donor, CD4 naive and CD4 memory were each run on three plates, CD8 naive on two plates, and CD8 memory on one plate.

General conclusions and limits of the study: Based on pairwise subsampling, the degree of clonotype sharing among donors was expected to be affected by sequencing depth. Because the study included only a small number of donors, the genetic and exposure-history diversity represented was limited. Approximately 5% of naive CD4, 3.5% of naive CD8, 2.3% of memory CD4, and 0.4% of memory CD8 clonotypes were shared across four donors. Sampling was restricted to blood, and TCR repertoires in tissue are likely to differ from TCR repertoires in blood. Higher generation probabilities were observed for clonotypes shared by all four sorted-subset donors than for non-shared clonotypes. Incomplete sequencing was indicated by rarefaction of sorted-subset datasets, despite the large sequencing depth. Estimated clonotype richness was generally larger for naive than for memory subsets.

TCR CDR3 regions were amplified from genomic DNA by multiplex PCR using the deep immunoSEQ assay. For each cell subset, the extracted genomic DNA was distributed evenly across all wells of several immunoSEQ 96-well plates, and each plate served as one replicate. Each replicate PCR for sorted subsets received around 210 ng genomic DNA, equal to 28,000 or so T cell genomes. Purified libraries were quantified with a Qubit 3.0 fluorometer, sized on a Bioanalyzer 2100, and re-quantified with the KAPA Library Quantification kit. Each immunoSEQ 96-well plate was sequenced on its own single-read 150-cycle Illumina NextSeq 550 flow cell. From the authors' description of their analysis: Because the immunoSEQ output held only junctional sequences and lacked quality scores, the filtering could not match the filtering applied to full-length reads. Sequences were annotated with PyIR, a Python wrapper for IgBLAST v1.9, and V/J genes and CDR3 were assigned using IMGT germline references. Reads were filtered out if the reads had weak V/J assignments (E-value above 1e-6), no CDR3, stop codons, out-of-frame junctions, or ambiguous translated residues. V3J clonotypes were defined as sequences sharing the same inferred V gene, J gene, and CDR3 amino acid sequence. Percentage overlap between repertoires was calculated by dividing the number of shared unique clonotypes by the size of the smaller repertoire. Richness of each repertoire was evaluated using RTK rarefaction, the Chao1 estimator, and Recon v2.1 estimates of unobserved clonotypes. OLGA was used to compute generation probabilities for all TCRbeta clonotypes that the gDNA method yielded from a few donors. The source is immuneACCESS, and TCRdb retained only in-frame sequences with V and J called. Part of the clones is not carried over; for the studies checked, unresolved V genes explain less than half of this, and the remainder is unexplained. The D gene and trimming were derived from the DNA, and the V and J assignments and clone size from that table. Here the sample has 650,000 to 800,000 clones; roughly 72% occur a single time. The ten largest clones represent 1.8% of the sample.

Healthy HIV-negative adults with no recently reported acute infections or vaccinations were included as donors. All donors were Caucasian adults living in Nashville, Tennessee, USA. Magnetic negative selection was used to enrich CD4+ T cells, after which naive cells were positively selected on CD45RA and the negative fraction became the memory subset. Blood was obtained by leukapheresis, after which PBMCs were separated by Ficoll-Histopaque density gradient centrifugation and cryopreserved in liquid nitrogen vapor phase. Analytical flow cytometry was used to check the purity and quantity of every magnetically sorted T cell population. Each sorted fraction had its genomic DNA isolated and then quantified by UV absorbance on a Nanodrop 2000c. A remark on this clone: This clone's antigen is unknown. Base qualities are not at hand, and no much larger clone is one base apart.

The TCR was taken from a young woman in good health. Input material: memory CD4+ T cells sorted from blood. In light of the paper, this sample's cell subset or site label describes: CD45RA-negative fraction.

The CDR3 region reads CASTLSGRSADTQYF. Read as DNA, the sequence is TGTGCCAGCACCTTAAGCGGGAGGTCCGCAGATACGCAGTATTTT. This chain joins TRBV6-5 to TRBJ2-3, with 9 central nucleotides matching TRBD2. The CDR3 holds 15 amino acids from the cysteine to the phenylalanine. This entry keeps only the CDR3 DNA: 45 bases, framed from base 1. Taken from the germline V gene, the CDR1 and CDR2 loops are MNHEY and SVGAGI. V and J are trimmed by 7 bases and 4 bases, and the gene matches miss 9 bases of the junction.